This section outlines one TCR beta chain sequence together with its context. V gave up 6 bases and J gave up 5 bases; unmatched junction bases: 16. CDR1 and CDR2 (germline): KGHDR, SFDVKD. The CDR3 extends over 17 amino acids. The sample comes from a study of control samples from healthy donors and cancer patients. Sequencing used immunoSEQ multiplex PCR; TCRdb keeps in-frame clones, though not all of them. The sample holds about 130,000 clones, roughly 94% seen once. Input material: PBMCs. This chain joins TRBV24-1 and TRBJ2-5; 8 positions match TRBD2. The clonotype comes from a man aged 55 to 70 with colorectal cancer. CDR3 sequence (DNA): TGTGCCACCAGTCGGGGCATATTAGGAGCGGGGGTGGAGACCCAGTACTTC. It codes for CATSRGILGAGVETQYF.